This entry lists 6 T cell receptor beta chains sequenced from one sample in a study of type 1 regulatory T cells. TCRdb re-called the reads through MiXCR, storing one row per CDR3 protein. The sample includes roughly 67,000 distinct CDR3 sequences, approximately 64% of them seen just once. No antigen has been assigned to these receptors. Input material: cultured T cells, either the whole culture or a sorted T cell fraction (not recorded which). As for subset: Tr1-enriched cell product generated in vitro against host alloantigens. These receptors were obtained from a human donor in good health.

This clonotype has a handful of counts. As DNA, the CDR3 is TGTGCCAGCAGTTTCCGGGACAGCCAGGAAGAGACCCAGTACTTC. This codes for CASSFRDSQEETQYF. This sequence joins TRBV28 and TRBJ2-5; 7 nucleotides match TRBD1. The germline V gene has CDR1 MDHEN and CDR2 SYDVKM. V was pared by 3 bases and J by 3 bases, with 7 bases of the junction left unmatched. This CDR3 has 15 residues. Variable domain in full (rest from reference TRBV28 and TRBJ2-5): DVKVTQSSRYLVKRTGEKVFLECVQDMDHENMFWYRQDPGLGLRLIYFSYDVKMKEKGDIPEGYSVSREKKERFSLILESASTNQTSMYLCASSFRDSQEETQYFGPGTRLLVL.

The CDR3 spells CASTPHGGNNNEQFF. CDR3 nucleotide sequence: TGTGCCAGCACCCCACATGGCGGGAACAACAATGAGCAGTTCTTC. The J gene is TRBJ2-1, the V gene TRBV12-3 or TRBV12-4, with a tentative D call TRBD2 (6 bases). Trimming took off 7 bases at V and 5 bases at J, with 18 bases between the two ends. CDR3 size: 15 residues.

In DNA form, the CDR3 reads TGTGCCAGCAGCCGTACCGGGAGTCAGGGCGAAAAACTGTTTTTT. It is translated as CASSRTGSQGEKLFF. The chain is built from TRBV5-6 and TRBJ1-4; D is possibly TRBD1 (5 bases). This CDR3 has 15 amino acids. With 4 bases removed from V and 8 bases from J, the gap between germline ends came to 18 bases. The germline V gene encodes CDR1 SGHDT and CDR2 YYEEEE. The entire variable domain, with the rest obtained from reference TRBV5-6 and TRBJ1-4, is as follows: DAGVTQSPTHLIKTRGQQVTLRCSPKSGHDTVSWYQQALGQGPQFIFQYYEEEERQRGNFPDRFSGHQFPNYSSELNVNALLLGDSALYLCASSRTGSQGEKLFFGSGTQLSVL.

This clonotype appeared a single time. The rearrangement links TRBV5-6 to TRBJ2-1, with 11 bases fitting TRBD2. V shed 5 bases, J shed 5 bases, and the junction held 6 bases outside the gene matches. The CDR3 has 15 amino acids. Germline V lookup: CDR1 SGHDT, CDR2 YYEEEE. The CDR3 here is CASSRGLAEDNEQFF. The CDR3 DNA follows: TGTGCCAGCAGTAGGGGACTAGCGGAGGACAATGAGCAGTTCTTC.

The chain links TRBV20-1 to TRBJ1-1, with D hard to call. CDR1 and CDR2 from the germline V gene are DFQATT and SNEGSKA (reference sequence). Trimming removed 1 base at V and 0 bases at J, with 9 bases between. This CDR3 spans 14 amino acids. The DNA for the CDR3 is TGCAGTGCTAGAGTGGCGGAGATGAACACTGAAGCTTTCTTT. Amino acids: CSARVAEMNTEAFF.

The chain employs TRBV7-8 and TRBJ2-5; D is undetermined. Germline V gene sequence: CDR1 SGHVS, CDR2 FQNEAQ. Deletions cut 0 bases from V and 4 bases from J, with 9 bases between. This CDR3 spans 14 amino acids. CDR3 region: CASSLAFRIETQYF. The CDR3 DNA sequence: TGTGCCAGCAGCTTAGCCTTTAGGATAGAGACCCAGTACTTC. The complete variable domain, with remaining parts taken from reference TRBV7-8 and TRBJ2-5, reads GAGVSQSPRYKVAKRGQDVALRCDPISGHVSLFWYQQALGQGPEFLTYFQNEAQLDKSGLPSDRFFAERPEGSVSTLKIQRTQQEDSAVYLCASSLAFRIETQYFGPGTRLLVL.